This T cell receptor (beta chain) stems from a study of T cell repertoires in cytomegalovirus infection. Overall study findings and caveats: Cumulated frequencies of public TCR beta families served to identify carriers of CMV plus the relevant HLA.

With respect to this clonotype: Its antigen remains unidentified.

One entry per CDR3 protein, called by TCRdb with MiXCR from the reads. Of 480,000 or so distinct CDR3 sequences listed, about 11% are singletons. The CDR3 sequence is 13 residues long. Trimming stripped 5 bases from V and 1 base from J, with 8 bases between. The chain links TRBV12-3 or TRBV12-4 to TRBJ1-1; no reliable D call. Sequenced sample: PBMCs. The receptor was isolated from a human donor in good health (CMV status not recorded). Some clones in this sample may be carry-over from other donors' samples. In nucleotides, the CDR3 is TGTGCCAGCAGTGTCCAGCGGAACACTGAAGCTTTCTTT. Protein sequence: CASSVQRNTEAFF.